This TCR beta chain stems from a study of patients and donors after allogeneic stem cell transplantation. Trimming stripped 5 bases from V and 7 bases from J, with 9 bases between. CDR1 and CDR2 (germline): LGHNA, YNFKEQ. CDR3 length: 12 residues. TCRdb re-analysed the RT-PCR reads in MiXCR, keeping a single row per CDR3 protein. The data hold around 200,000 distinct CDR3 sequences, with more than 35% observed a single time. This clonotype was obtained from a human donor who was either an allogeneic HSCT recipient or a stem cell or donor lymphocyte infusion donor (not recorded which). It is not recorded whose cells these are; they may come from a transplant donor. The rearrangement uses TRBV4-2 and TRBJ1-3; D is unclear. Sequencing used blood, either unsorted or a sorted T cell fraction (not recorded which). The CDR3 loop is CASSYGCNTIYF. CDR3 in DNA: TGTGCCAGCAGCTATGGGTGTAACACCATATATTTT.